The subject of this entry is one T cell receptor beta chain. What it recognizes is unknown. TCR beta CDR3 regions were amplified from RNA. A set of HTBI primers served as the primers for a first-round RT-PCR of the TCR CDR3. TCRdb reprocessed the multiplex PCR reads with MiXCR, giving one entry per CDR3 protein. The table includes some 650,000 distinct CDR3 sequences, more than 15% detected once. The data derive from a study of T cells in Graves' hyperthyroidism and ophthalmopathy. Study conclusions and caveats: Most clonotypes expanded in thyroid above 0.001 were likewise present in blood.

Germline lookup yields CDR1 SNHLY and CDR2 FYNNEI. The CDR3 runs 14 residues. The germline V and J ends were trimmed by 7 bases and 1 base, with 14 bases remaining between them. This rearrangement joins TRBV2 to TRBJ2-7; D remains ambiguous. Specimen: blood. This TCR derives from a middle-aged woman with Graves' ophthalmopathy. The CDR3 reads CASTPESVSYEQYF. The CDR3 coding sequence is TGTGCCAGCACCCCCGAGTCAGTGTCCTACGAGCAGTACTTC.